Listed below are T cell receptor beta chains from one sample, sequenced in a study of blood T cell repertoires in COVID-19. Profiling relied on immunoSEQ multiplex PCR, and the TCRdb table lists in-frame clones only, not all of them. The sample records some 59,000 clones, roughly nine tenths being singletons. Sequenced: peripheral blood. The receptor set was obtained from a man aged 55 to 70 with acute or convalescent COVID-19. CDR3s include the opening cysteine and the closing phenylalanine or tryptophan. D genes are given only for firm matches. Part of the rows lack a size; the others show once, few, many or a class for expanded clones.

>NA|NA|TRBJ1-1|TRBV6-6
TGTGCCAGCAGTTACGGGAGGGAAGCTTTCTTT
CASSYGREAFF
>NA|few|TRBJ2-5|TRBV2
TGTGCCAGCAGTGCTGAGGGAAGGGCCCAAGAGACCCAGTACTTC
CASSAEGRAQETQYF
>TRBD2|NA|TRBJ2-2|TRBV4-1
TGCGCCAGCGGAATAGCGGGGAACACCGGGGAGCTGTTTTTT
CASGIAGNTGELFF
>NA|once|TRBJ2-2|TRBV24-1
TGTGCCACCAGTGATAGGGAGACGAGCGCTACTTTTAACACCGGGGAGCTGTTTTTT
CATSDRETSATFNTGELFF
>TRBD1|NA|TRBJ1-3|TRBV14
TGTGCCAGCAGCCGCTCACAGGGGTACAATTTATATTTT
CASSRSQGYNLYF
>TRBD1|NA|TRBJ1-4|TRBV7-9
TGTGCCAGCAGCTCTAACAGGGGTAACGAAAAACTGTTTTTT
CASSSNRGNEKLFF
>NA|once|TRBJ2-2|TRBV9
TGTGCCAGCAGCCCCCCCCCATGGGCCACCGGGGAGCTGTTTTTT
CASSPPPWATGELFF
>TRBD1|NA|TRBJ1-3|TRBV30
TGTGCCTGGAGTGTCCAGGGGGCGTTTGGAAACACCATATATTTT
CAWSVQGAFGNTIYF
>NA|NA|TRBJ1-2|TRBV7-2
TGTGCCAGCAGCTTAGGACGGACAACGAACTATGGCTACACCTTC
CASSLGRTTNYGYTF
>TRBD1|NA|TRBJ1-1|TRBV19
TGTGCCAGCCGACAGGGATTGAGGACTGAAGCTTTCTTT
CASRQGLRTEAFF
>NA|once|TRBJ1-1|TRBV18
TGTGCCAGCTCACCAACTCAGAACACTGAAGCTTTCTTT
CASSPTQNTEAFF
>NA|NA|TRBJ2-2|TRBV10-3
TGTGCCATCAGTGAGTACGCAGGATTGGACACCGGGGAGCTGTTTTTT
CAISEYAGLDTGELFF
>NA|NA|TRBJ2-3|TRBV5-1
TGCGCCAGCAGCTCTCCCCCAGATACGCAGTATTTT
CASSSPPDTQYF
>NA|NA|TRBJ2-1|TRBV7-6
TGTGCCAGCAGCTTAACGATAGGACTGAACTCCTACAATGAGCAGTTCTTC
CASSLTIGLNSYNEQFF
>NA|NA|TRBJ1-2|TRBV4-2
TGTGCCAGCAGCCAAGAAAGCGGGGCCGTTAACTATGGCTACACCTTC
CASSQESGAVNYGYTF
>NA|NA|TRBJ2-4|TRBV27
TGTGCCACCGGCCCGGTAGCCCCTACCCAAAGAAACATTCAGTACTTC
CATGPVAPTQRNIQYF
>NA|NA|TRBJ2-5|TRBV7-3
TGTGCCAGCAGCTTAACGAAACTGCCGATAACAGGACCCCTAGGGGAGACCCAGTACTTC
CASSLTKLPITGPLGETQYF
>NA|NA|TRBJ2-7|TRBV3-1/TRBV3-2
TGTGCCAGCAGCGGGGGGGCTAGAACATCCTACGAGCAGTACTTC
CASSGGARTSYEQYF
>NA|many|TRBJ1-5|TRBV2
TGTGCCAGCAGTGAAGGTCGGTATCAGCCCCAGCATTTT
CASSEGRYQPQHF
>NA|NA|TRBJ1-4|TRBV3-1/TRBV3-2
TGTGCCAGCAGCCACGTATTCGACACGATGGCTAATGAAAAACTGTTTTTT
CASSHVFDTMANEKLFF
>TRBD1|NA|TRBJ1-1|TRBV6-1
TGTGCCAGCAGTGAATCCGGGACAGGGAGACCTTTCTTT
CASSESGTGRPFF
>NA|NA|TRBJ1-1|TRBV19
TGTGCCAGTAACGAAGTGGGCCGGATAGAAGCTTTCTTT
CASNEVGRIEAFF
>NA|NA|TRBJ2-2|TRBV12-5
TGTGCTAGTGGTCTAGACACCGGGGAGCTGTTTTTT
CASGLDTGELFF
>NA|NA|TRBJ1-1|TRBV2
TGTGCCAGCAGAATTACAGGGCTGGCTTTCTTT
CASRITGLAFF
>NA|NA|TRBJ2-7|TRBV19
TGTGCCAGTAGTATAACGGACACGTCCTACGAGCAGTACTTC
CASSITDTSYEQYF
>TRBD1|NA|TRBJ2-2|TRBV5-1
TGCGCCAGCAGCTCGGGACAGGGGGCGTCGAACACCGGGGAGCTGTTTTTT
CASSSGQGASNTGELFF
>TRBD1|NA|TRBJ2-2|TRBV2
TGTGCCAGCACGCAGGGGGCTCCCACGACCGGGGAGCTGTTTTTT
CASTQGAPTTGELFF
>TRBD2|once|TRBJ2-1|TRBV6-6
TGTGCCAGCAGTTACTCGCGTCTAGCGGGGAATGAGCAGTTCTTC
CASSYSRLAGNEQFF
>NA|NA|TRBJ2-7|TRBV27
TGTGCCAGCAGAGGGGGAGGGGAGCAGTACTTC
CASRGGGEQYF
>TRBD1|NA|TRBJ2-2|TRBV7-6
TGTGCCAGCAGAAAACAGGGGGAAGTCCCCGGGGAGCTGTTTTTT
CASRKQGEVPGELFF
>NA|NA|TRBJ2-3|TRBV14
TGTGCCAGCAGCCAATACCCACTGTACACAGATACGCAGTATTTT
CASSQYPLYTDTQYF
>NA|NA|TRBJ1-1|TRBV7-2
TGTGCCAGCAGCTTAGGTGGGGCGGGGCGGACGACTGAAGCTTTCTTT
CASSLGGAGRTTEAFF
>TRBD2|NA|TRBJ2-4|TRBV7-9
TGTGCCAGCAGCTTCCGGACTAGCGGGGGGCGGGCCAAAAACATTCAGTACTTC
CASSFRTSGGRAKNIQYF
>NA|NA|TRBJ2-1|TRBV7-3
TGTGCCAGCAGCCTATCCCAGGGGTTGTTGCAGTTCTTC
CASSLSQGLLQFF
>TRBD2|NA|TRBJ2-7|TRBV9
TGTGCCAGCAGCTCCAGTGGACTAGCGGCCTCCTACGAGCAGTACTTC
CASSSSGLAASYEQYF
>TRBD1|once|TRBJ2-7|TRBV18
TGTGCCAGCTCACCCGGGACAGATACCTACGAGCAGTACTTC
CASSPGTDTYEQYF
>NA|NA|TRBJ1-1|TRBV11-2
TGTGCCAGCAGCTCGGACACTGACACTGAAGCTTTCTTT
CASSSDTDTEAFF
>NA|NA|TRBJ2-3|TRBV30
TGTGCCTGGATGGCAGGACTCCCAGGCACAGATACGCAGTATTTT
CAWMAGLPGTDTQYF
>TRBD2|NA|TRBJ2-3|TRBV5-4
TGTGCCAGCAGCCCGGCCCCTTCTAGCGGGGGAGATACGCAGTATTTT
CASSPAPSSGGDTQYF
>NA|NA|TRBJ1-3|TRBV30
TGTGCCTGGAGTGCAGGGGTTTACTCTGGAAACACCATATATTTT
CAWSAGVYSGNTIYF
>TRBD1|NA|TRBJ2-7|TRBV6-2/TRBV6-3
TGTGCCAGCAGTTACGCCGGACAGGCAACCGGCGAGCAGTACTTC
CASSYAGQATGEQYF
>NA|once|TRBJ1-5|TRBV7-2
TGTGCCAGCAGCTCCTACATAAGCCAGGATCAGCCCCAGCATTTT
CASSSYISQDQPQHF
>NA|NA|TRBJ2-5|TRBV5-1
TGCGCCAGCAGCAAGGGGCAGGGGCAAGAGACCCAGTACTTC
CASSKGQGQETQYF
>NA|NA|TRBJ1-4|TRBV5-6
TGTGCCAGCAGCTTGGCCTCAGGGGTGCGGGATGAAAAACTGTTTTTT
CASSLASGVRDEKLFF
>TRBD1|NA|TRBJ1-1|TRBV3-1/TRBV3-2
TGTGCCAGCAGCAAACAGGGGGTGCAGCGGACTGAAGCTTTCTTT
CASSKQGVQRTEAFF
>NA|NA|TRBJ2-5|TRBV4-1
TGCGCCAGCAGCCGTCACAGGGATGGGGAGACCCAGTACTTC
CASSRHRDGETQYF
>NA|NA|TRBJ2-5|TRBV6-5
TGTGCCAGTGAAAGCGGACCCGGAGGGACCCAGTACTTC
CASESGPGGTQYF
>TRBD1|NA|TRBJ1-6|TRBV24-1
TGTGCCACCAGTGAGGGGGACAGGGATAATTCACCCCTCCACTTT
CATSEGDRDNSPLHF
>TRBD1|NA|TRBJ2-5|TRBV6-1
TGTGCCAGCAGTGACCCACCAGGGGGCGGAGGGGAGACCCAGTACTTC
CASSDPPGGGGETQYF
>NA|NA|TRBJ1-2|TRBV7-9
TGTGCCAGCAGCCAGGTACTCGATGGCTACACCTTC
CASSQVLDGYTF
>NA|NA|TRBJ2-7|TRBV3-1/TRBV3-2
TGTGCCAGCAGCCAAGCCAGGGGAAGAACCGAGCAGTACTTC
CASSQARGRTEQYF
>NA|once|TRBJ1-1|TRBV30
TGTGCCTATAATTCAGGGTTCACTGAAGCTTTCTTT
CAYNSGFTEAFF
>TRBD1|NA|TRBJ1-2|TRBV30
TGTGCCTTTCACACGGGACAGGACTTCTATGGCTACACCTTC
CAFHTGQDFYGYTF
>TRBD1|NA|TRBJ2-2|TRBV7-8
TGTGCCAGCAGCTTCAGCTGGAGACAGGGGTTCACCGGGGAGCTGTTTTTT
CASSFSWRQGFTGELFF
>TRBD1|NA|TRBJ1-2|TRBV9
TGTGCCAGCAGCTTCCGCCCGGGCCTTTGGGGGGACAGACCTAACTATGGCTACACCTTC
CASSFRPGLWGDRPNYGYTF
>NA|NA|TRBJ1-2|TRBV12-3/TRBV12-4
TGTGCCAGCAGTCTGTCCTATGGCTACACCTTC
CASSLSYGYTF
>NA|NA|TRBJ1-5|TRBV3-1/TRBV3-2
TGTGCCAGCAGCCAGGGTTCAGGTCAGCCCCAGCATTTT
CASSQGSGQPQHF